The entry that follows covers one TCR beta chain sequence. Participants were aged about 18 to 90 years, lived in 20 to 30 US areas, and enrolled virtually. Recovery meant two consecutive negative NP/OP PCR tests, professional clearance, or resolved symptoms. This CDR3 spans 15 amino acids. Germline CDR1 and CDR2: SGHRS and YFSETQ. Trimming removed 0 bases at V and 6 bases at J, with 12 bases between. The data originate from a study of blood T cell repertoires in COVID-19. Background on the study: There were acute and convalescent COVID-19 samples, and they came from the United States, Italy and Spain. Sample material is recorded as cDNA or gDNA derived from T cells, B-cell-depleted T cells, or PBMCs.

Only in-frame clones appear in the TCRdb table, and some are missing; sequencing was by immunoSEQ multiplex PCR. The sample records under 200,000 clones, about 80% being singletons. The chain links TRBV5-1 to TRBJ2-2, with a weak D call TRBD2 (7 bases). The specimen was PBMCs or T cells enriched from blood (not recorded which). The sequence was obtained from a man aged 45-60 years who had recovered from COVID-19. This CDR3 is CASSLVGGAAGELFF. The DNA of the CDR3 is TGCGCCAGCAGCTTGGTAGGGGGGGCCGCCGGGGAGCTGTTTTTT.